The 23 T cell receptor beta chains listed next were all sequenced from one sample in a study of CD8 T cells in Susac syndrome. The authors reverse transcribed 0.5 to 1 ug RNA with random hexamers. TCRdb reanalysed the immunoSEQ multiplex PCR reads using MiXCR and keeps one entry per CDR3 protein. The table lists roughly 200,000 distinct CDR3 sequences, roughly 94% of them singletons. Sequenced: CD4+ T cells from PBMCs. The receptors come from a human donor with Susac syndrome.

This chain uses TRBV6-2 or TRBV6-3 with TRBJ2-1; D not certain. The ends were cut back, 4 bases at V and 0 bases at J, with 13 bases in the middle. The CDR3 contains 16 residues. The germline V gene encodes CDR1 MNHEY and CDR2 SVGEGT. The CDR3 here is CASSSLSSRSYNEQFF. CDR3 bases: TGTGCCAGCAGTTCCCTCAGCTCCCGCTCCTACAATGAGCAGTTCTTC.

V is TRBV20-1 and J is TRBJ1-5; the D gene is possibly TRBD1 (6 bases). Trimming left V 2 bases short and J 1 base short, with 18 bases between. Per germline, CDR1 DFQATT and CDR2 SNEGSKA (reference sequence). This CDR3 spans 17 amino acids. The CDR3 bases are TGCAGTGCTAGACCCCATGGGGGCAGTGTAAGCAATCAGCCCCAGCATTTT. It yields the protein CSARPHGGSVSNQPQHF.

The chain combines TRBV20-1 with TRBJ1-2, with 7 bases that match TRBD1. Trimming took 4 bases from V and 2 from J; bases not matched to a gene: 7. This CDR3 spans 14 amino acids. In germline, CDR1 is DFQATT, CDR2 SNEGSKA (reference sequence). The CDR3 here is CSAILETGNYGYTF. Written as DNA, the CDR3 is TGCAGTGCTATATTAGAGACAGGGAACTATGGCTACACCTTC.

This chain links TRBV2 with TRBJ1-5; TRBD1 matches at 8 bases. J lost 4 bases, V lost 4 bases, and 12 bases had no gene match. CDR3 length equals 17 residues. Germline lookup yields CDR1 SNHLY and CDR2 FYNNEI. In DNA form, the CDR3 reads TGTGCCAGCAGTGTACTCACCGGGACAGGCCTAAATCAGCCCCAGCATTTT. It is translated as CASSVLTGTGLNQPQHF.

The chain uses TRBV12-3 or TRBV12-4 and TRBJ2-1; D remains unclear. V was clipped by 7 bases and J by 3 bases, with 13 bases between them. The CDR3 contains 14 residues. For the CDR3, the DNA is TGTGCCAGCACCATAAGCTCCAGCTACAATGAGCAGTTCTTC. Encoded protein: CASTISSSYNEQFF.

This sequence joins TRBV6-5 and TRBJ2-7, with TRBD2 identical over 9 bases. V lost 4 bases to trimming and J lost 2 bases; unmatched junction nucleotides: 9. Germline assignment: CDR1 MNHEY and CDR2 SVGAGI. The CDR3 has 16 residues. In nucleotides, the CDR3 is TGTGCCAGCAGTTCCATCCAAGCGGGGGGCACCTACGAGCAGTACTTC. Its translation is CASSSIQAGGTYEQYF.

The genes are TRBV12-3 or TRBV12-4 and TRBJ2-6, with a possible D match to TRBD1 (6 bases). CDR3 length equals 16 residues. Trimming shortened V by 7 bases and J by 1 base, and 14 bases separated the two germline ends. The CDR3 loop reads CASTPRQGSGANVLTF. The CDR3 nucleotides read TGTGCCAGCACCCCGAGGCAGGGGTCTGGGGCCAACGTCCTGACTTTC.

The V and J genes are TRBV20-1 and TRBJ1-1; tentatively, D is TRBD1 (5 bases). Germline V lookup: CDR1 DFQATT, CDR2 SNEGSKA (reference sequence). The CDR3 runs to 15 residues. Trimming removed 0 bases at V and 4 bases at J, with 15 bases between. CDR3: CSAREGPGMGTEAFF. For the CDR3, the DNA is TGCAGTGCTAGAGAGGGACCAGGGATGGGCACTGAAGCTTTCTTT.

The chain joins TRBV29-1 to TRBJ1-2, with 8 positions matching TRBD1. V trimming: 6 bases; J trimming: 5 bases; junction bases outside the gene matches: 8. This CDR3 region has 13 residues. Germline V lookup: CDR1 SQVTM, CDR2 ANQGSEA. The CDR3 sequence is CSVARGQRYGYTF. The CDR3 nucleotides read TGCAGCGTCGCCAGGGGGCAGAGATATGGCTACACCTTC.

The CDR3 sequence is CASSLVYQPQHF. Written as DNA, the CDR3 is TGTGCCAGCAGTTTGGTGTATCAGCCCCAGCATTTT. This chain links TRBV28 with TRBJ1-5; no definite D call. The CDR3 loop spans 12 amino acids. V was pared by 3 bases and J by 5 bases, with 5 bases between. The germline V gene has CDR1 MDHEN and CDR2 SYDVKM.

The chain carries TRBV20-1 and TRBJ1-1, with TRBD1 identical over 9 bases. The V gene's germline CDR1 is DFQATT and CDR2 SNEGSKA (reference sequence). The junction had 5 bases not matched to a gene; V was cut back by 5 bases and J by 4 bases. This CDR3 is built from 13 residues. CDR3 sequence: CSARTGASTEAFF. The CDR3 DNA follows: TGCAGTGCTCGGACAGGGGCGAGCACTGAAGCTTTCTTT.

This chain uses TRBV24-1 with TRBJ2-5, with D tentatively TRBD2 (6 bases). Germline CDR1 and CDR2: KGHDR and SFDVKD. Trimming cost V 3 bases and J 5 bases, with 12 bases left between them. The CDR3 extends over 14 amino acids. The CDR3 region is CATSDRLDRETQYF. The DNA for the CDR3 is TGTGCCACCAGTGATCGACTAGATCGGGAGACCCAGTACTTC.

The V and J genes are TRBV28 and TRBJ2-1; maybe TRBD2 (6 bases). Germline values: CDR1 MDHEN, CDR2 SYDVKM. CDR3 length equals 14 residues. V was clipped by 3 bases and J by 14 bases, with 20 bases between them. For the CDR3, the DNA is TGTGCCAGCAGTTTGGAGCGGGCCATCCCAAGAGAGTTCTTC. Amino acid sequence: CASSLERAIPREFF.

Only one count was recorded for this clonotype. J is TRBJ2-2 and V is TRBV3-1; the match to TRBD2 covers 7 bases. J gave up 6 bases and V 4 bases, and 8 bases lay outside the gene matches. CDR1 LGHDT and CDR2 YNNKEL come from the germline V gene (reference sequence). This CDR3 has 15 amino acids. CDR3 in amino acids: CASSPSGGGSGELFF. The CDR3 DNA reads TGTGCCAGCAGCCCGTCCGGGGGAGGGTCCGGGGAGCTGTTTTTT.

This chain connects TRBV15 to TRBJ1-2; 11 bases fit TRBD1. J lost 6 bases, V lost 0 bases, and 6 bases had no gene match. This CDR3 is built from 16 residues. Germline CDR1 LNHNV, CDR2 YYDKDF (reference sequence). CDR3 in DNA: TGTGCCACCAGCAGAGATCCTTGGACAGGGGGCAATGGCTACACCTTC. It translates to CATSRDPWTGGNGYTF. The variable domain in full, with the rest retrieved from reference TRBV15 and TRBJ1-2, is DAMVIQNPRYQVTQFGKPVTLSCSQTLNHNVMYWYQQKSSQAPKLLFHYYDKDFNNEADTPDNFQSRRPNTSFCFLDIRSPGLGDTAMYLCATSRDPWTGGNGYTFGSGTRLTVV.

The chain joins TRBV20-1 to TRBJ2-3, with 12 bases lining up with TRBD2. The CDR3 runs to 16 residues. The V segment lost 3 bases and the J segment 5 bases; nucleotides outside the gene matches: 9. Germline V CDR1 and CDR2: DFQATT, SNEGSKA (reference sequence). The CDR3 is CSASPLAGGMGDTQYF. The DNA for the CDR3 is TGCAGTGCTAGCCCTCTAGCGGGAGGGATGGGAGATACGCAGTATTTT.

This chain connects TRBV3-1 to TRBJ1-2, with no clear D. V was trimmed by 0 bases and J by 3 bases, leaving 5 bases between them. Per the germline V gene, CDR1 is LGHDT and CDR2 is YNNKEL (reference sequence). The length of the CDR3 is 13 residues. CDR3 residues: CASSQEADYGYTF. The CDR3 DNA reads TGTGCCAGCAGCCAAGAGGCAGACTATGGCTACACCTTC.

The chain has TRBV7-2 and TRBJ2-5; TRBD1 agrees at 9 bases. CDR3 length equals 14 residues. The germline V gene has CDR1 SGHTA and CDR2 FQGNSA. The V segment lost 4 bases and the J segment 5 bases; nucleotides outside the gene matches: 5. The CDR3 DNA follows: TGTGCCAGCAGCTCGGACAGGGGACACGAGACCCAGTACTTC. The encoded protein is CASSSDRGHETQYF.

The rearrangement uses TRBV11-2 and TRBJ2-1; the D gene is possibly TRBD1 (6 bases). This CDR3 comprises 13 residues. Per germline, CDR1 SGHAT and CDR2 FQNNGV. V shed 6 bases and J shed 11 bases, with 17 bases lying between them. Written as DNA, the CDR3 is TGTGCCAGCAGTCAAGAAAGGACAGAAAAGCAGTTCTTC. Translation gives CASSQERTEKQFF.

The rearrangement uses TRBV29-1 and TRBJ1-2; tentatively, D is TRBD1 (5 bases). This CDR3 has 11 residues. Germline CDR1 and CDR2: SQVTM and ANQGSEA. V lost 0 bases and J lost 12, with 11 bases in between. CDR3 in amino acids: CSVEEGPTDTF. For the CDR3, the DNA is TGCAGCGTTGAAGAGGGTCCGACAGACACCTTC.

This clonotype was picked up a small number of times. This chain connects TRBV25-1 to TRBJ2-7, with D perhaps TRBD1 (6 bases). The CDR3 is 13 residues long. V was shortened by 7 bases and J by 3 bases, with 13 bases between the two germline ends. Germline V gene data show CDR1 as MGHDK and CDR2 as SYGVNS. The CDR3: CASTETGGYEQYF. CDR3 nucleotides: TGTGCCAGCACGGAGACAGGTGGCTACGAGCAGTACTTC.

V and J are TRBV15 and TRBJ1-5, with TRBD1 matching 9 bases. The CDR3 contains 15 residues. Trimming cost V 0 bases and J 6 bases; bases outside gene matches: 3. Germline V gene sequence: CDR1 LNHNV, CDR2 YYDKDF (reference sequence). CDR3 DNA: TGTGCCACCAGCAGAGATGGACAGGGGAGTCAGCCCCAGCATTTT. Translating gives CATSRDGQGSQPQHF.

The chain employs TRBV2 and TRBJ1-5; no clear D. Trimming took off 4 bases at V and 7 bases at J, with 11 bases between the two ends. The CDR3 length is 13 residues. Germline-derived CDR1 and CDR2 are SNHLY and FYNNEI. DNA of the CDR3: TGTGCCAGCAGTGTTTCCCCCCCACAGCCCCAGCATTTT. Its translation: CASSVSPPQPQHF.